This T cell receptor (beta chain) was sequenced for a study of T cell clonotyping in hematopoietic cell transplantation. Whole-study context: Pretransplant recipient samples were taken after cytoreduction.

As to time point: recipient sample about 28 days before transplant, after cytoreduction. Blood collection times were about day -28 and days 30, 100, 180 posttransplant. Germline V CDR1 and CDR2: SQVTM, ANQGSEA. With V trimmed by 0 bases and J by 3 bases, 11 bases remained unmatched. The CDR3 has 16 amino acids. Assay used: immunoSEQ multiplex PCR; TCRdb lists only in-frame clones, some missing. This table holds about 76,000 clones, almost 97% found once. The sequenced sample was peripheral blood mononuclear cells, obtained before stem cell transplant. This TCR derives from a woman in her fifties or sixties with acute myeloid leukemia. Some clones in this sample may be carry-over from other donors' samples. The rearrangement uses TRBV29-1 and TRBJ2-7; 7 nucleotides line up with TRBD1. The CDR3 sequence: CSVEDLRQGQFYEQYF. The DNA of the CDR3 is TGCAGCGTTGAAGATTTAAGGCAGGGACAGTTCTACGAGCAGTACTTC.